The T cell receptor (beta chain) described here comes from a study of shared clonotypes between healthy human individuals. Study results and limitations: Relative to their counterparts shared across all four donors, non-shared clonotypes exhibited diminished generation probabilities. The study generally estimated greater richness for naive than memory subsets. The expectation was that sequencing depth would affect clonotype sharing among donors.

Assay: immunoSEQ multiplex PCR; the TCRdb copy retains only in-frame clones and omits some. The table records about 2.3 million clones, roughly 93% of them present only once. Germline lookup yields CDR1 LGHNA and CDR2 YNFKEQ. This CDR3 has 14 residues. V lost 0 bases and J 11 bases, leaving 16 bases between the germline ends. Concerning this clone itself: What it binds is unknown.

The chain joins TRBV4-2 to TRBJ1-1; a weak D match, TRBD1 (5 bases). Sequenced sample: naive CD4+ T cells from PBMCs. Subset in this sample: CD45RA+ positively selected. The receptor was derived from a man aged 18-30 years in good health. Some clones in this sample may be carry-over from other donors' samples. For the CDR3, the DNA is TGTGCCAGCAGCCAAGAGTCCAGGGCCATGTTGGCTTTCTTT. Encoded protein: CASSQESRAMLAFF.